Reported below is one TCR beta chain. These data belong to a study of T cell changes during pregnancy in multiple sclerosis. TCRdb keeps only in-frame clones here, not all; method: immunoSEQ multiplex PCR. The data contain roughly 80,000 clones, about 92% of them seen just once; the ten biggest clones take up around 2.3%. This CDR3 has 15 amino acids. CDR1 and CDR2 from the germline V gene are ENHRY and SYGVKD. The V segment lost 0 bases and the J segment 6 bases; nucleotides outside the gene matches: 4. The rearrangement joins TRBV10-3 to TRBJ2-5; TRBD2 aligns across 10 bases. The source of this sequence is a female donor with multiple sclerosis, enrolled in a pregnancy study. Sequences were derived from peripheral blood, sampled in the second trimester of pregnancy. CDR3 DNA: TGTGCCATCAGTGAGTCATTGGGACTAGCGAAGACCCAGTACTTC. Translated: CAISESLGLAKTQYF.